The rows below give T cell receptor beta chains drawn from one sample of a study of T cell changes during pregnancy in multiple sclerosis. The assay was immunoSEQ multiplex PCR, and TCRdb's table has in-frame clones only and misses some. This sample has tens of thousands of clones; 90% occur once, and the top ten carry roughly 3.2%. The sample in question was CD8+ T cells from peripheral blood mononuclear cells, obtained before pregnancy. The receptors were gathered from a female donor with multiple sclerosis, enrolled in a pregnancy study. The CDR3 runs from the conserved cysteine through the conserved F or W. A D gene is named only where the DNA matches it firmly. Only some rows state a clone size, as once, few, many or a class for expanded clones.

j_gene | v_gene | d_gene | abundance | CDR3aa | CDR3nt
TRBJ2-5 | TRBV21-1 | . | few | CASSKQNRGRETQYF | TGTGCCAGCAGCAAGCAGAACAGGGGGCGGGAGACCCAGTACTTC
TRBJ1-4 | TRBV15 | . | . | CATTPGVIREKLFF | TGTGCCACCACCCCAGGGGTGATCCGGGAAAAACTGTTTTTT
TRBJ2-5 | TRBV5-4 | . | once | CASSAGETQYF | TGTGCCAGCAGCGCCGGAGAGACCCAGTACTTC
TRBJ1-4 | TRBV7-2 | . | . | CASSLDGGTNEKLFF | TGTGCCAGCAGCTTAGATGGGGGGACTAATGAAAAACTGTTTTTT
TRBJ1-1 | TRBV5-1 | . | . | CASSPSRMNTEAFF | TGCGCCAGCAGCCCTAGCAGAATGAACACTGAAGCTTTCTTT
TRBJ1-5 | TRBV5-5 | . | medium-sized | CASSREVSNQPQHF | TGTGCCAGCAGCCGGGAGGTGAGCAATCAGCCCCAGCATTTT
TRBJ2-7 | TRBV4-1 | . | . | CASSRGTGEQYF | TGCGCCAGCAGCCGAGGAACAGGCGAGCAGTACTTC
TRBJ1-1 | TRBV19 | . | . | CAIRKQGTEAFF | TGTGCCATTCGAAAACAGGGCACTGAAGCTTTCTTT
TRBJ2-1 | TRBV6-1 | TRBD2 | . | CASSERASGVGNEQFF | TGTGCCAGCAGTGAACGGGCTAGCGGGGTGGGAAATGAGCAGTTCTTC
TRBJ2-2 | TRBV2 | TRBD1 | . | CATDRVGEMDTGELFF | TGTGCCACGGACAGGGTCGGAGAAATGGACACCGGGGAGCTGTTTTTT
TRBJ1-3 | TRBV7-6 | . | . | CASSTVVRNSGNTIYF | TGTGCCAGCAGCACAGTGGTTCGGAACTCTGGAAACACCATATATTTT
TRBJ2-7 | TRBV2 | TRBD2 | . | CASSDSSGGHSYEQYF | TGTGCCAGCAGTGACTCTAGCGGGGGGCACTCCTACGAGCAGTACTTC
TRBJ1-5 | TRBV27 | TRBD1 | . | CASRLTGEGQPQHF | TGTGCCAGCAGGCTGACAGGGGAGGGACAGCCCCAGCATTTT
TRBJ2-3 | TRBV7-9 | . | . | CASSFQGRTDTQYF | TGTGCCAGCAGCTTCCAGGGGCGCACAGATACGCAGTATTTT
TRBJ2-7 | TRBV7-3 | . | once | CASSLNTDSYEQYF | TGTGCCAGCAGCTTAAATACAGACTCCTACGAGCAGTACTTC
TRBJ2-7 | TRBV7-9 | . | . | CASSQAGAYEQYF | TGTGCCAGCAGTCAGGCAGGGGCCTACGAGCAGTACTTC
TRBJ2-1 | TRBV4-1 | . | . | CASSRNGQLDEQFF | TGCGCCAGCAGCCGAAACGGACAGCTGGATGAGCAGTTCTTC
TRBJ1-2 | TRBV7-6 | . | few | CATLVRGGGYTF | TGTGCCACCCTCGTCCGGGGAGGCGGCTACACCTTC
TRBJ2-5 | TRBV27 | TRBD1 | . | CASSPSPGGQETQYF | TGTGCCAGCAGTCCCTCCCCAGGGGGCCAAGAGACCCAGTACTTC
TRBJ2-1 | TRBV11-2 | . | . | CASSLVSNEQFF | TGTGCCAGCAGCTTAGTGTCAAATGAGCAGTTCTTC
TRBJ2-5 | TRBV2 | TRBD2 | . | CASRQQRGGETQYF | TGTGCCAGCAGACAGCAGAGGGGAGGGGAGACCCAGTACTTC
TRBJ2-3 | TRBV9 | . | . | CASSVDRRGAELADTQYF | TGTGCCAGCAGCGTAGACCGGCGGGGCGCGGAGTTAGCAGATACGCAGTATTTT
TRBJ2-7 | TRBV6-5 | TRBD1 | . | CASSYWDREGEQYF | TGTGCCAGCAGTTACTGGGACAGGGAGGGCGAGCAGTACTTC
TRBJ2-1 | TRBV11-2 | TRBD1 | . | CASSLGRGRFREQFF | TGTGCCAGCAGCTTAGGCAGGGGGCGGTTTCGTGAGCAGTTCTTC
TRBJ1-2 | TRBV19 | TRBD1 | . | CASSMLGQGVAAYGYTF | TGTGCCAGTAGTATGCTTGGACAGGGGGTTGCAGCTTATGGCTACACCTTC
TRBJ1-2 | TRBV6-1 | . | . | CASSEAEIDYGYTF | TGTGCCAGCAGTGAAGCAGAAATAGATTATGGCTACACCTTC
TRBJ1-2 | TRBV2 | . | . | CASSEEGNYGYTF | TGTGCCAGCAGTGAAGAGGGGAACTATGGCTACACCTTC
TRBJ2-1 | TRBV19 | TRBD2 | . | CASSIPGLYNEQFF | TGTGCCAGTAGTATTCCGGGACTATACAATGAGCAGTTCTTC
TRBJ1-1 | TRBV29-1 | . | few | CSVEINQDGTEAFF | TGCAGCGTTGAAATTAACCAGGATGGGACTGAAGCTTTCTTT
TRBJ2-1 | TRBV6-4 | TRBD1 | few | CASSAGTEAPQFF | TGTGCCAGCAGCGCCGGGACAGAGGCCCCGCAGTTCTTC
TRBJ2-2 | TRBV19 | . | . | CASRTDTGELFF | TGTGCCAGTAGGACGGACACAGGGGAGCTGTTTTTT
TRBJ2-7 | TRBV6-5 | . | . | CASSYYGRDYEQYF | TGTGCCAGCAGTTACTACGGACGGGACTACGAGCAGTACTTC
TRBJ2-1 | TRBV6-5 | TRBD2 | . | CASSYSVAGGNEQFF | TGTGCCAGCAGTTACTCAGTTGCGGGGGGCAATGAGCAGTTCTTC
TRBJ1-4 | TRBV21-1 | . | many | CASSRQSEKLFF | TGTGCCAGCAGCAGACAGAGTGAAAAACTGTTTTTT
TRBJ1-5 | TRBV4-3 | . | . | CASSQVAGTQPQHF | TGCGCCAGCAGCCAAGTAGCGGGGACTCAGCCCCAGCATTTT
TRBJ1-1 | TRBV7-9 | TRBD1 | . | CASSLTGTGAEAFF | TGTGCCAGCAGCTTAACCGGGACAGGGGCTGAAGCTTTCTTT
TRBJ2-7 | TRBV15 | TRBD1 | once | CATSRFPGGWYF | TGTGCCACCAGCAGATTCCCAGGGGGCTGGTACTTC
TRBJ1-4 | TRBV7-9 | . | . | CASGGTDNEKLFF | TGTGCCAGCGGCGGGACGGATAATGAAAAACTGTTTTTT
TRBJ1-4 | TRBV5-1 | TRBD1 | . | CASSLEPGGVYNEKLFF | TGCGCCAGCAGCTTGGAGCCAGGGGGCGTTTATAATGAAAAACTGTTTTTT
TRBJ2-2 | TRBV6-4 | TRBD1 | . | CASSEAGGTGELFF | TGTGCCAGCAGTGAGGCAGGGGGAACCGGGGAGCTGTTTTTT
TRBJ1-2 | TRBV28 | . | . | CASIASPNYGYTF | TGTGCCAGCATTGCGAGCCCTAACTATGGCTACACCTTC
TRBJ1-2 | TRBV4-1 | TRBD1 | . | CASSQVSGGDYGYTF | TGCGCCAGCAGCCAAGTGTCAGGGGGCGACTATGGCTACACCTTC
TRBJ1-1 | TRBV5-8 | . | . | CASSLAGVRNTEAFF | TGTGCCAGCAGCTTGGCCGGGGTTCGGAACACTGAAGCTTTCTTT
TRBJ2-2 | TRBV4-1 | TRBD2 | . | CASSQDPRTSGGPGTGELFF | TGCGCCAGCAGCCAAGATCCGAGGACTAGCGGGGGGCCGGGCACCGGGGAGCTGTTTTTT
TRBJ1-1 | TRBV7-9 | . | . | CASSLGMNTEAFF | TGTGCCAGCAGCTTGGGCATGAACACTGAAGCTTTCTTT
TRBJ2-7 | TRBV14 | . | . | CASSQGAYEQYF | TGTGCCAGCAGCCAAGGGGCATACGAGCAGTACTTC
TRBJ1-6 | TRBV11-1 | . | . | CASSYRGNNSPLHF | TGTGCCAGCAGCTATCGGGGAAATAATTCACCCCTCCACTTT
TRBJ1-1 | TRBV9 | TRBD1 | . | CASSVADRGDEAFF | TGTGCCAGCAGCGTAGCTGACAGGGGCGATGAAGCTTTCTTT
TRBJ1-5 | TRBV19 | . | once | CASSSGEDGNQPQHF | TGTGCCAGTAGTAGTGGGGAGGATGGCAATCAGCCCCAGCATTTT